The rows below give T cell receptor beta chains drawn from one sample of a study of PD-1 blockade in classical Hodgkin lymphoma. Produced via immunoSEQ multiplex PCR; TCRdb's table is partial and in-frame only. The sample has under 80,000 clones, nearly 90% seen once. Sample: peripheral blood mononuclear cells (PBMCs), taken before the fourth cycle of nivolumab. Source of these receptors: a human donor with classical Hodgkin lymphoma. The CDR3 runs from the conserved cysteine through the conserved F or W. The order of the fields is V gene, D gene, clone size, J gene, CDR3 protein, CDR3 DNA. D genes are given only for firm matches. Clone size appears in some rows only: once, few, many, or a class for an expanded clone.

V: TRBV5-1
D: NA
size: NA
J: TRBJ2-7
CDR3: CASSLGAGYEQYF
DNA: TGCGCCAGCAGCTTGGGGGCGGGGTACGAGCAGTACTTC

V: TRBV6-6
D: NA
size: NA
J: TRBJ1-1
CDR3: CASTGQTTEAFF
DNA: TGTGCCAGCACGGGGCAGACCACTGAAGCTTTCTTT

V: TRBV7-8
D: NA
size: NA
J: TRBJ1-5
CDR3: CASSLVSGQPQHF
DNA: TGTGCCAGCAGCTTAGTATCAGGTCAGCCCCAGCATTTT

V: TRBV5-1
D: NA
size: NA
J: TRBJ1-1
CDR3: CASSLAGDTTGTEAFF
DNA: TGCGCCAGCAGCTTGGCCGGGGATACGACGGGCACTGAAGCTTTCTTT

V: TRBV5-1
D: NA
size: NA
J: TRBJ2-7
CDR3: CASSLVAGGPYEQYF
DNA: TGCGCCAGCAGCTTGGTCGCAGGGGGGCCCTACGAGCAGTACTTC

V: TRBV5-1
D: TRBD2
size: NA
J: TRBJ2-3
CDR3: CASSFRLAVDTQYF
DNA: TGCGCCAGCAGCTTTCGACTAGCTGTAGATACGCAGTATTTT

V: TRBV5-1
D: NA
size: NA
J: TRBJ1-2
CDR3: CASSLEQGGLGYTF
DNA: TGCGCCAGCAGCTTGGAACAGGGCGGGCTTGGCTACACCTTC

V: TRBV5-1
D: NA
size: NA
J: TRBJ2-7
CDR3: CASSSTGRSYEQYF
DNA: TGCGCCAGCAGCTCAACAGGACGGTCCTACGAGCAGTACTTC

V: TRBV7-8
D: NA
size: NA
J: TRBJ2-1
CDR3: CASRGGLSYEQFF
DNA: TGTGCCAGCAGGGGGGGCCTTAGCTATGAGCAGTTCTTC

V: TRBV6-4
D: NA
size: NA
J: TRBJ2-7
CDR3: CASSRDGSYEQYF
DNA: TGTGCCAGCAGTCGGGACGGCTCCTACGAGCAGTACTTC

V: TRBV10-3
D: TRBD1
size: NA
J: TRBJ1-2
CDR3: CAITDRGEDGYTF
DNA: TGTGCCATCACCGACAGGGGTGAGGATGGCTACACCTTC

V: TRBV5-6
D: NA
size: NA
J: TRBJ2-1
CDR3: CASSQLYNEQFF
DNA: TGTGCCAGCAGCCAGCTCTACAATGAGCAGTTCTTC

V: TRBV7-8
D: NA
size: NA
J: TRBJ1-5
CDR3: CASSVNSNQPQHF
DNA: TGTGCCAGCAGCGTTAACAGCAATCAGCCCCAGCATTTT

V: TRBV5-1
D: NA
size: NA
J: TRBJ2-2
CDR3: CASSPLVNTGELFF
DNA: TGCGCCAGCAGCCCTCTAGTGAACACCGGGGAGCTGTTTTTT

V: TRBV30
D: NA
size: NA
J: TRBJ1-3
CDR3: CAWSPVPTGNTIYF
DNA: TGTGCCTGGAGCCCGGTCCCGACTGGAAACACCATATATTTT

V: TRBV5-1
D: NA
size: NA
J: TRBJ1-1
CDR3: CASSLQGPTGGTEAFF
DNA: TGCGCCAGCAGCCTACAGGGACCGACGGGGGGCACTGAAGCTTTCTTT

V: TRBV5-1
D: NA
size: once
J: TRBJ2-3
CDR3: CASSSSTDTQYF
DNA: TGCGCCAGCAGCTCGAGCACAGATACGCAGTATTTT

V: TRBV4-1
D: NA
size: NA
J: TRBJ2-3
CDR3: CASSQDGDSTDTQYF
DNA: TGCGCCAGCAGCCAAGATGGGGATTCCACAGATACGCAGTATTTT

V: TRBV19
D: NA
size: NA
J: TRBJ2-5
CDR3: CASCCPPGLQETQYF
DNA: TGTGCCAGTTGCTGCCCGCCAGGGCTCCAAGAGACCCAGTACTTC

V: TRBV7-9
D: NA
size: NA
J: TRBJ1-3
CDR3: CASSLENLSGNTIYF
DNA: TGTGCCAGCAGCTTAGAGAACCTCTCTGGAAACACCATATATTTT

V: TRBV30
D: NA
size: NA
J: TRBJ1-6
CDR3: CAWSEVHPNSPLHF
DNA: TGTGCCTGGAGTGAGGTACACCCTAATTCACCCCTCCACTTT

V: TRBV7-9
D: NA
size: NA
J: TRBJ2-1
CDR3: CASSLALEATKRFF
DNA: TGTGCCAGCAGCTTAGCCCTGGAGGCTACAAAGCGGTTCTTC

V: TRBV5-6
D: NA
size: NA
J: TRBJ1-1
CDR3: CASSLAGGSSTEAFF
DNA: TGTGCCAGCAGCTTGGCGGGGGGGTCGAGCACTGAAGCTTTCTTT